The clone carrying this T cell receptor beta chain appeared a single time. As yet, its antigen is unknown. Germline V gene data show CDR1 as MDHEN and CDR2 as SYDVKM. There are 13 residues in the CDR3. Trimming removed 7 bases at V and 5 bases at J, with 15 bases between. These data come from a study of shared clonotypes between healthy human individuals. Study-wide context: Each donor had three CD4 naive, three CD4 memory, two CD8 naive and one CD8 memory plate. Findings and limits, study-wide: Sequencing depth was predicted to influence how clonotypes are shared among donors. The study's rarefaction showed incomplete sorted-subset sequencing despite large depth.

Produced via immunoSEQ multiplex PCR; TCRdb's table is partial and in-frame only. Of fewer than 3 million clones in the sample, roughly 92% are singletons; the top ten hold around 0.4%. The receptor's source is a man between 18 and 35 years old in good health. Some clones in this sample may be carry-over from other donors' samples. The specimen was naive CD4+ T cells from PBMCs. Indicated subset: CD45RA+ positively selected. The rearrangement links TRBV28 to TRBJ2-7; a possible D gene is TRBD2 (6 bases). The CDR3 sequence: CASTAGGGDEQYF. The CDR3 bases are TGTGCCAGCACCGCCGGTGGAGGGGACGAGCAGTACTTC.